The rows below give T cell receptor beta chains drawn from one sample of a study of blood T cell repertoires in COVID-19. Here immunoSEQ multiplex PCR was the method, and the copy in TCRdb shows in-frame clones only, minus some. The profile covers hundreds of thousands of clones, with around 90% appearing a single time and about 3% taken by the ten largest. Sequencing was carried out using peripheral blood. These receptors all stem from a human donor in a cohort sampled during active COVID-19. Both conserved end residues are trimmed from each CDR3.

v_gene	j_gene	CDR3aa
TRBV2	TRBJ2-1	ASEGLAGPSYNEQF
TRBV2	TRBJ1-1	ASSPGQGGVGNTEAF
TRBV11-2	TRBJ2-7	ASSTSGGASYEQY
TRBV2	TRBJ1-4	ASRGRTGGEKLF
TRBV7-8	TRBJ1-2	ASSLGPEDYGYT
TRBV14	TRBJ2-2	ASSHFRGWSTGELF
TRBV6-6	TRBJ2-7	ASNWLAGDLGEQY
TRBV19	TRBJ1-2	ASSIDPFGGYGYT
TRBV6-5	TRBJ1-2	ASRSPGLFNYGYT
TRBV9	TRBJ2-3	ASSVGGGSTDTQY
TRBV9	TRBJ2-2	ASSVSGISPGELF
TRBV5-5	TRBJ1-4	ASTLDLSGGKLF
TRBV4-2	TRBJ2-1	ASSQAILAGEGNEQF
TRBV28	TRBJ1-3	ASSSGTGTGNTIY
TRBV19	TRBJ1-2	ASRRQGVPDRYT
TRBV28	TRBJ1-1	ASAGATNTEAF
TRBV6-1	TRBJ2-1	ASSDGLGGYNEQF
TRBV11-2	TRBJ2-3	ASSLGAVRVYTDTQY
TRBV9	TRBJ2-7	ASSVGSGTYEQY
TRBV19	TRBJ2-7	ASSTGPSSYEQY
TRBV3-1/TRBV3-2	TRBJ1-2	ASSQQQGSGGYT
TRBV10-3	TRBJ2-5	AISAYPALAETQY
TRBV25-1	TRBJ1-6	ASSLGTGDSPLH
TRBV27	TRBJ1-6	ASSSKQGYNSPLH
TRBV6-5	TRBJ1-4	ASSPGSSQRWLF
TRBV3-1/TRBV3-2	TRBJ2-1	ASSQDIYNEQF
TRBV6-5	TRBJ1-4	ASSRTEGEKLF
TRBV19	TRBJ2-5	ASAQGDKRKTQY
TRBV6-5	TRBJ1-3	ASSYGLGNENTIY
TRBV11-2	TRBJ2-5	ASSFSGQGGETQY
TRBV6-5	TRBJ1-3	AAGRGDISGNTIY